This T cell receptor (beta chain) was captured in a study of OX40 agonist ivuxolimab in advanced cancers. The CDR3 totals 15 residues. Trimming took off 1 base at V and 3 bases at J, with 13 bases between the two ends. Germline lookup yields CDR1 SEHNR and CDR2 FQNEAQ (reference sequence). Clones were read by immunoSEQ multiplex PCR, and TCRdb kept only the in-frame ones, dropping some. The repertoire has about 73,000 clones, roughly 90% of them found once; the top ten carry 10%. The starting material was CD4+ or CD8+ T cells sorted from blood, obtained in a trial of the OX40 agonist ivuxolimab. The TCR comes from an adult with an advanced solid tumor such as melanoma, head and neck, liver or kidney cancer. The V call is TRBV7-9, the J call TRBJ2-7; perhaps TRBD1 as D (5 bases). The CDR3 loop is CASSLGGRGLYEQYF. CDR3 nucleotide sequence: TGTGCCAGCAGCTTAGGGGGCCGCGGTCTCTACGAGCAGTACTTC.